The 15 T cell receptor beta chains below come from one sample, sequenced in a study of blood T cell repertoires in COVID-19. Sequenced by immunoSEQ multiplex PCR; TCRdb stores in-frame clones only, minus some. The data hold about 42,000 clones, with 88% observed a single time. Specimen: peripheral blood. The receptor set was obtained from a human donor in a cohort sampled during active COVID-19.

The CDR3 spells CASSLTGYSNQPQHF. The CDR3 bases are TGCGCCAGCAGCCTAACAGGTTATAGCAATCAGCCCCAGCATTTT. The chain employs TRBV5-1 and TRBJ1-5, with a possible D match to TRBD1 (5 bases). CDR1 is SGHRS, CDR2 YFSETQ, per germline. This CDR3 is 15 amino acids long. V was shortened by 4 bases and J by 0 bases, with 11 bases between the two germline ends. Full variable domain (remainder filled in from reference TRBV5-1 and TRBJ1-5): KAGVTQTPRYLIKTRGQQVTLSCSPISGHRSVSWYQQTPGQGLQFLFEYFSETQRNKGNFPGRFSGRQFSNSRSEMNVSTLELGDSALYLCASSLTGYSNQPQHFGDGTRLSIL.

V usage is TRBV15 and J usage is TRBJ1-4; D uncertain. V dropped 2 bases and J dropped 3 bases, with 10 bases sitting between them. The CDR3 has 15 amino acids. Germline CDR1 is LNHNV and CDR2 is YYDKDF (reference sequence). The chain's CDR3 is CATSRPGGANEKLFF. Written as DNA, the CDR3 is TGTGCCACCAGCAGACCTGGCGGAGCTAATGAAAAACTGTTTTTT.

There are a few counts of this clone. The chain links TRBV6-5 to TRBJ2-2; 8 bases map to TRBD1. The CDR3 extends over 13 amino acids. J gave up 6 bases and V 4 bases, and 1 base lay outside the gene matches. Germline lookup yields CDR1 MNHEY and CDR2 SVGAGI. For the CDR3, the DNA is TGTGCCAGCAGTTCACAGGGGGCCGGGGAGCTGTTTTTT. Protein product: CASSSQGAGELFF.

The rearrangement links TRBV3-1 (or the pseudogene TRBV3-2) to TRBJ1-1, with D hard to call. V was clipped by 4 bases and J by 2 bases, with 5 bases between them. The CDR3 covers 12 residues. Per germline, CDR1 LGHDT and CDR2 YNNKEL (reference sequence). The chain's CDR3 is CASSPRNTEAFF. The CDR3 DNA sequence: TGTGCCAGCAGCCCCAGAAACACTGAAGCTTTCTTT.

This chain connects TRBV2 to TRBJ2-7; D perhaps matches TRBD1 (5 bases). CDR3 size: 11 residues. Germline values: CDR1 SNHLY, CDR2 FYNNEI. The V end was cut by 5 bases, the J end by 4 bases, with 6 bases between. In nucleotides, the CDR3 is TGTGCCAGCAGTCGGACATACGAGCAGTACTTC. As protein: CASSRTYEQYF.

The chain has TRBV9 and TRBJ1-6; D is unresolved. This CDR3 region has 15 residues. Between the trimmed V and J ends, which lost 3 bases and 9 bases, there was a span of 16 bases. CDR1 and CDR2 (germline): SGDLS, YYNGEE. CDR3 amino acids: CASSAEAVPGSPLHF. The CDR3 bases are TGTGCCAGCAGCGCGGAGGCTGTACCGGGTTCACCCCTCCACTTT.

The CDR3 reads CASSGGVIYGYTF. The CDR3 nucleotides are TGTGCCAGCAGCGGCGGGGTTATCTATGGCTACACCTTC. The chain uses TRBV9 and TRBJ1-2, with D unresolved. This CDR3 has 13 residues. The V end was cut by 3 bases, the J end by 4 bases, with 10 bases between. Per germline, CDR1 SGDLS and CDR2 YYNGEE.

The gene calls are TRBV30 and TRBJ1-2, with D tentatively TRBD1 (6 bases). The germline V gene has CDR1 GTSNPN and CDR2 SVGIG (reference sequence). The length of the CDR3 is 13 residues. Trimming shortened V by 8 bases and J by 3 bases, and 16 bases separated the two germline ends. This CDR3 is CAGGRAGDYGYTF. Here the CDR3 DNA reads TGTGCCGGGGGACGGGCAGGGGACTATGGCTACACCTTC.

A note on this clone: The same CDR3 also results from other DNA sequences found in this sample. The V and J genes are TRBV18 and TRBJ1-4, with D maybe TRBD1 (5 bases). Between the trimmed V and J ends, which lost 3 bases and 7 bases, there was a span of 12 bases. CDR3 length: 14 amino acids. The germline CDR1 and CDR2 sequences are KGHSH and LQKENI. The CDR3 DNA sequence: TGTGCCAGCTCACCTGGGCAGGGCCGTGAAAAACTGTTTTTT. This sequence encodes CASSPGQGREKLFF.

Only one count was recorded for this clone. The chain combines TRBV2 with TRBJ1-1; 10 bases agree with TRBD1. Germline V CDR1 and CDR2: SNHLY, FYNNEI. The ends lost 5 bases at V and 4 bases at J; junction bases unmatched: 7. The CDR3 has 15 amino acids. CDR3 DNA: TGTGCCAGCAGTCCAAGACAGGGGGCGCCCACTGAAGCTTTCTTT. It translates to CASSPRQGAPTEAFF.

The CDR3 nucleotides read TGTGCCACCAGTGATCCGACCTCGGGACAGCCACAAGAGACCCAGTACTTC. Its protein product is CATSDPTSGQPQETQYF. The chain couples TRBV24-1 to TRBJ2-5; 7 nucleotides line up with TRBD1. Per germline, CDR1 KGHDR and CDR2 SFDVKD. V dropped 3 bases and J dropped 2; count of bases not matched to a gene: 11. The CDR3 spans 17 residues.

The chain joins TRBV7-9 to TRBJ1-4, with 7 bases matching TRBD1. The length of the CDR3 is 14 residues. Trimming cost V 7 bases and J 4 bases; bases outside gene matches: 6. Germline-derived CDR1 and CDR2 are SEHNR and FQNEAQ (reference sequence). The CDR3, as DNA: TGTGCCAGCACTCGGACAGGAGTTAATGAAAAACTGTTTTTT. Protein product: CASTRTGVNEKLFF.

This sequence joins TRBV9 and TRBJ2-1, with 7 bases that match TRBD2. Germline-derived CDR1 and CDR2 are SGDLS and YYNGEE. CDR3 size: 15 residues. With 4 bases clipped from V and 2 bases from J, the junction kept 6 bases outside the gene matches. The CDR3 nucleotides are TGTGCCAGCAGCCCCCGACTAGCCCCCTACAATGAGCAGTTCTTC. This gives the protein CASSPRLAPYNEQFF. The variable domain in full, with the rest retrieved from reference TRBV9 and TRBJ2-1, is DSGVTQTPKHLITATGQRVTLRCSPRSGDLSVYWYQQSLDQGLQFLIQYYNGEERAKGNILERFSAQQFPDLHSELNLSSLELGDSALYFCASSPRLAPYNEQFFGPGTRLTVL.

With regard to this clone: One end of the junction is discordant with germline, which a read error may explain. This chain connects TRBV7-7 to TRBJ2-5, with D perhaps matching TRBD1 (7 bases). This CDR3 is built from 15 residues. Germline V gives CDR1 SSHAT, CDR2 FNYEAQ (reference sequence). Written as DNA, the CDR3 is TGTGCTAGCAGCTTAGGAGGGGGCATAGAGGAGACCCAGTACTTC. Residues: CASSLGGGIEETQYF.

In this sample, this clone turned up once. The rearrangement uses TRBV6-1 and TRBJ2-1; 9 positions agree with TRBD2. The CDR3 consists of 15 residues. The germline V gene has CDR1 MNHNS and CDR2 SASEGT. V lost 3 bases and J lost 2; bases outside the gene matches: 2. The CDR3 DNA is TGTGCCAGCAGTGAGTTAGCGGGGGCCTACAATGAGCAGTTCTTC. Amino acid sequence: CASSELAGAYNEQFF.